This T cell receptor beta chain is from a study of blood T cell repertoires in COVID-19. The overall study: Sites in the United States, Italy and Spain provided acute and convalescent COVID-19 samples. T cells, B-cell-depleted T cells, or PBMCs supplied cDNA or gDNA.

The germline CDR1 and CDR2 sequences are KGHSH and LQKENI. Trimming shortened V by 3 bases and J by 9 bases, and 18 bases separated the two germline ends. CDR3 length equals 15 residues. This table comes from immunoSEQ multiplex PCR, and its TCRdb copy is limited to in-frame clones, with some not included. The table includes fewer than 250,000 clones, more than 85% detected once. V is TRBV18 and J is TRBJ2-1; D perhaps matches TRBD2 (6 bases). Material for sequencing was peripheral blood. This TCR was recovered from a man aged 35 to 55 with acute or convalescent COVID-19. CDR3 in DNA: TGTGCCAGCTCACCCCGACTAGGAAGAGTTGCTGAGCAGTTCTTC. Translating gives CASSPRLGRVAEQFF.